This TCR beta chain was captured in a study of blood T cell repertoires in COVID-19. Study-level background: Italy, Spain and the United States were the sources of the convalescent and acute COVID-19 samples. PBMCs, B-cell-depleted T cells, or T cells provided the cDNA or gDNA that made up the material.

The V gene lost 7 bases and the J gene lost 4 bases, with 11 bases spanning the gap. The V gene's germline CDR1 is MDHEN and CDR2 SYDVKM. The length of the CDR3 is 13 residues. Original methodology: Nucleated cell counts were estimated from reference gene primer amplification. Sequencing used immunoSEQ multiplex PCR; TCRdb keeps in-frame clones, though not all of them. That table gives V, J and clone size, and the DNA gave D and trimming. The table lists over 50,000 clones, over 75% of them singletons. This clonotype originated in a human donor in a cohort sampled during active COVID-19. Source material: peripheral blood. This rearrangement joins TRBV28 to TRBJ1-3; D perhaps matches TRBD1 (6 bases). CDR3 nucleotides: TGTGCCAGCACACGGGACACAGGAAACACCATATATTTT. Translated: CASTRDTGNTIYF.